Presented here are 8 T cell receptor beta chains from one specimen sequenced in a study of T cells after yellow fever vaccination. TCRdb analysed the 5' RACE reads with MiXCR anew, one entry per CDR3 protein. The table includes some 240,000 distinct CDR3 sequences, approximately 3.8% detected once. The sample consisted of PBMCs, taken 15 days after the yellow fever booster vaccination. Receptors originate from a man between 18 and 29 years old who received the YFV17D yellow fever vaccine.

This clonotype was recorded at least ten times. J is TRBJ1-2 and V is TRBV12-3 or TRBV12-4, with TRBD1 matching over 8 bases. The trim removed 1 base at V and 8 bases at J, leaving 3 bases unmatched. The CDR3 runs to 13 residues. The chain's CDR3 is CASSLVDRGGYTF. For the CDR3, the DNA is TGTGCCAGCAGTTTAGTCGACAGGGGAGGCTACACCTTC.

The rearrangement joins TRBV11-3 to TRBJ2-2; no definite D call. Germline CDR1 is SGHNT and CDR2 is YENEEA. V lost 5 bases and J 5 bases, leaving 9 bases between the germline ends. CDR3 length equals 13 residues. CDR3 nucleotides: TGTGCCAGCAGCGACCTAGGGACCGGGGAGCTGTTTTTT. This gives the protein CASSDLGTGELFF.

This chain joins TRBV3-1 and TRBJ1-5; maybe TRBD1 (5 bases). The CDR3 is 14 residues long. Germline V gene lookup returns CDR1 LGHDT and CDR2 YNNKEL (reference sequence). The germline V and J ends were trimmed by 0 bases and 9 bases, with 12 bases remaining between them. The DNA of the CDR3 is TGTGCCAGCAGCCAAGACAGGGTTGGGGGGCCCCAGCATTTT. This gives the protein CASSQDRVGGPQHF.

This clonotype occurred many times. The rearrangement uses TRBV18 and TRBJ1-4; a possible D gene is TRBD1 (5 bases). Trimming removed 3 bases from V and 4 bases from J, with 9 bases in between. CDR3 length: 14 amino acids. Germline V gene lookup returns CDR1 KGHSH and CDR2 LQKENI. Written as DNA, the CDR3 is TGTGCCAGCTCACCGGGACGCAGTAATGAAAAACTGTTTTTT. This encodes CASSPGRSNEKLFF.

This clonotype has ten or more counts. The chain uses TRBV5-4 and TRBJ1-1, with 9 bases matching TRBD1. The V gene's germline CDR1 is SGHNT and CDR2 YYREEE (reference sequence). CDR3 length: 13 amino acids. The V segment lost 7 bases and the J segment 0 bases; nucleotides outside the gene matches: 1. The CDR3 reads CASRDRVNTEAFF. Written as DNA, the CDR3 is TGTGCCAGCCGGGACAGGGTGAACACTGAAGCTTTCTTT. The full variable domain, completed using reference TRBV5-4 and TRBJ1-1, is ETGVTQSPTHLIKTRGQQVTLRCSSQSGHNTVSWYQQALGQGPQFIFQYYREEENGRGNFPPRFSGLQFPNYSSELNVNALELDDSALYLCASRDRVNTEAFFGQGTRLTVV.

This clonotype has a count of ten or more. The rearrangement uses TRBV7-9 and TRBJ1-1; D is possibly TRBD1 (6 bases). The length of the CDR3 is 14 residues. V was trimmed by 1 base and J by 6 bases, leaving 12 bases between them. The V gene's germline CDR1 is SEHNR and CDR2 FQNEAQ (reference sequence). CDR3 region: CASSLVGAGPEAFF. For the CDR3, the DNA is TGTGCCAGCAGCTTAGTGGGGGCAGGGCCTGAAGCTTTCTTT. Full variable domain (rest looked up from reference TRBV7-9 and TRBJ1-1): DTGVSQNPRHKITKRGQNVTFRCDPISEHNRLYWYRQTLGQGPEFLTYFQNEAQLEKSRLLSDRFSAERPKGSFSTLEIQRTEQGDSAMYLCASSLVGAGPEAFFGQGTRLTVV.

This clonotype was observed at least ten times. The V call is TRBV11-2, the J call TRBJ2-1; either TRBD1 or TRBD2 may fit D (7 bases each). The CDR3 runs to 17 residues. CDR1 is SGHAT, CDR2 FQNNGV, per germline. The V gene lost 1 base and the J gene lost 8 bases, with 21 bases spanning the gap. The CDR3 DNA reads as TGTGCCAGCAGCTTAGTTGCCGGGACTACCAGGGGGGATGAGCAGTTCTTC. Translating it yields CASSLVAGTTRGDEQFF.

This clonotype was seen repeatedly, ten times or more. This chain connects TRBV12-3 or TRBV12-4 to TRBJ1-4; 8 positions match TRBD1. V was clipped by 5 bases and J by 6 bases; unmatched bases: 8. CDR3 length: 15 amino acids. The CDR3 sequence: CASSPGQVSYEKLFF. Written as DNA, the CDR3 is TGTGCCAGCAGTCCGGGACAGGTCTCGTATGAAAAACTGTTTTTT.